This T cell receptor (beta chain) was obtained from a study of cytomegalovirus exposure and HLA in healthy donors. Overall study context: Tens of millions of unique TCR sequences came from HLA-typed donors in an early release.

The sample holds a few counts of this clone. Whereas donors were nominally healthy upon sampling, unrecorded immune exposures were probable. This CDR3 has 15 residues. Germline V gene lookup returns CDR1 MGHDK and CDR2 SYGVNS. The V end was cut by 4 bases, the J end by 7 bases, with 17 bases between. The PCR was carried out with 60 Vbeta primers and 13 Jbeta primers. The data were produced by immunoSEQ multiplex PCR, yet TCRdb's version contains in-frame clones alone and is incomplete. The data show 170,000 or so clones, 70% to 85% seen once. The clonotype comes from a man in his fifties or sixties in good health and CMV-seropositive. The sample taken for sequencing was PBMCs. J is TRBJ2-4 and V is TRBV25-1; D is perhaps TRBD1 (6 bases). The CDR3 sequence is CASSGEPGTPNIQYF. As DNA, the CDR3 is TGTGCCAGCAGTGGGGAACCCGGGACACCTAACATTCAGTACTTC.